Listed below are T cell receptor beta chains from one sample, sequenced in a study of technical replicates of blood from a handful of donors. The assay was immunoSEQ multiplex PCR, and TCRdb's table has in-frame clones only and misses some. In the table there are 15,000 to 20,000 clones, more than 75% of which are singletons. What was sequenced was PBMCs. The receptors come from a human donor in good health. Each CDR3 is given with its conserved first and last residue. D genes are given only for firm matches. Clone size is shown for a subset of rows, as once, few, many or a class of expanded clone.

D gene: .
J gene: TRBJ1-3
V gene: TRBV7-9
clone size: few
CDR3 DNA: TGTGCCAGCAGCTTAGGAGAATCTGGAAACACCATATATTTT
CDR3 protein: CASSLGESGNTIYF

D gene: .
J gene: TRBJ2-7
V gene: TRBV14
clone size: .
CDR3 DNA: TGTGCCAGCAGCCGCCGGACTCCGGGGGAAGGCTACGAGCAGTACTTC
CDR3 protein: CASSRRTPGEGYEQYF

D gene: .
J gene: TRBJ2-7
V gene: TRBV9
clone size: .
CDR3 DNA: TGTGCCAGCAGCGCAGGCTGGGACACTACCTACGAGCAGTACTTC
CDR3 protein: CASSAGWDTTYEQYF

D gene: .
J gene: TRBJ1-5
V gene: TRBV6-5
clone size: .
CDR3 DNA: TGTGCCACCAGGGCCCCGAATCAGCCCCAGCATTTT
CDR3 protein: CATRAPNQPQHF

D gene: TRBD1
J gene: TRBJ2-7
V gene: TRBV6-5
clone size: .
CDR3 DNA: TGTGCCAGCAGTTGGACAGGGGGAAACGAGCAGTACTTC
CDR3 protein: CASSWTGGNEQYF

D gene: TRBD1
J gene: TRBJ2-6
V gene: TRBV10-2
clone size: .
CDR3 DNA: TGCGCCAGCAGTGGGGGACAGGGTTCTGGGGCCAACGTCCTGACTTTC
CDR3 protein: CASSGGQGSGANVLTF

D gene: TRBD2
J gene: TRBJ2-5
V gene: TRBV9
clone size: .
CDR3 DNA: TGTGCCAGCAGCGCCGGAGCGGGAGGGCGGGGAGAGACCCAGTACTTC
CDR3 protein: CASSAGAGGRGETQYF

D gene: TRBD2
J gene: TRBJ2-5
V gene: TRBV5-1
clone size: .
CDR3 DNA: TGCGCCAGCAGCTTGTCTAGCGGTCAAGAGACCCAGTACTTC
CDR3 protein: CASSLSSGQETQYF

D gene: .
J gene: TRBJ1-4
V gene: TRBV30
clone size: .
CDR3 DNA: TGTGCCTGTAAACCGGTTTCGGGGGGAAATGAAAAACTGTTTTTT
CDR3 protein: CACKPVSGGNEKLFF

D gene: TRBD2
J gene: TRBJ2-2
V gene: TRBV18
clone size: .
CDR3 DNA: TGTGCCAGTTCCGGGAGTAGCGGGACGAACACCGGGGAGCTGTTTTTT
CDR3 protein: CASSGSSGTNTGELFF

D gene: .
J gene: TRBJ2-3
V gene: TRBV27
clone size: once
CDR3 DNA: TGTGCCAGCAGTTTATTAGGGGGGGCATGGAGCACAGATACGCAGTATTTT
CDR3 protein: CASSLLGGAWSTDTQYF

D gene: TRBD2
J gene: TRBJ2-3
V gene: TRBV2
clone size: .
CDR3 DNA: TGTGCCAGCAGTGAAATAGGTAGCGGGACACCCACAGATACGCAGTATTTT
CDR3 protein: CASSEIGSGTPTDTQYF

D gene: TRBD2
J gene: TRBJ2-7
V gene: TRBV7-9
clone size: .
CDR3 DNA: TGTGCCAGCAGCTTAGGAGCTAGCGGGATTTACGAGCAGTACTTC
CDR3 protein: CASSLGASGIYEQYF

D gene: .
J gene: TRBJ2-5
V gene: TRBV25-1
clone size: .
CDR3 DNA: TGTGCCAGCACTCCCGGGGTCCAAGAGACCCAGTACTTC
CDR3 protein: CASTPGVQETQYF

D gene: TRBD1
J gene: TRBJ2-2
V gene: TRBV30
clone size: .
CDR3 DNA: TGTGCCTGGAGTGTACGAGGCAGGGGGTTCTCCGGGGAGCTGTTTTTT
CDR3 protein: CAWSVRGRGFSGELFF

D gene: TRBD1
J gene: TRBJ1-5
V gene: TRBV18
clone size: .
CDR3 DNA: TGTGCCAGCTCAACAGCCCCTACAGGGGATCAGCCCCAGCATTTT
CDR3 protein: CASSTAPTGDQPQHF

D gene: TRBD2
J gene: TRBJ2-2
V gene: TRBV5-1
clone size: .
CDR3 DNA: TGCGCCAGCAGCTTGGCGGCGGGAGGATTCACCGGGGAGCTGTTTTTT
CDR3 protein: CASSLAAGGFTGELFF

D gene: .
J gene: TRBJ2-7
V gene: TRBV6-5
clone size: .
CDR3 DNA: TGTGCCAGCAGCAGGGACAAAAGGTACGAGCAGTACTTC
CDR3 protein: CASSRDKRYEQYF

D gene: .
J gene: TRBJ2-2
V gene: TRBV5-5
clone size: .
CDR3 DNA: TGTGCCAGCAGCCAACAAACTAGCTCCGACAGCACCGGGGAGCTGTTTTTT
CDR3 protein: CASSQQTSSDSTGELFF

D gene: TRBD2
J gene: TRBJ2-7
V gene: TRBV7-3
clone size: .
CDR3 DNA: TGTGCCAGCAGCTTAGGGACTAGCGGTTCCTACGAGCAGTACTTC
CDR3 protein: CASSLGTSGSYEQYF

D gene: .
J gene: TRBJ1-2
V gene: TRBV5-1
clone size: once
CDR3 DNA: TGCGCCAGCAGCCCGACGGACAGAAAAGATGGCTACACCTTC
CDR3 protein: CASSPTDRKDGYTF

D gene: .
J gene: TRBJ1-3
V gene: TRBV9
clone size: .
CDR3 DNA: TGTGCCAGCAGCGTGGGCACACAGGGACCTGGAAACACCATATATTTT
CDR3 protein: CASSVGTQGPGNTIYF

D gene: TRBD2
J gene: TRBJ2-2
V gene: TRBV7-3
clone size: .
CDR3 DNA: TGTGCCAGCAGCCCAGGTCCAGCGGGAGTGGGCACCGGGGAGCTGTTTTTT
CDR3 protein: CASSPGPAGVGTGELFF

D gene: .
J gene: TRBJ1-2
V gene: TRBV19
clone size: .
CDR3 DNA: TGTGCCAGTAGAGCCGTTACCAAGACTAACTATGGCTACACCTTC
CDR3 protein: CASRAVTKTNYGYTF

D gene: .
J gene: TRBJ2-7
V gene: TRBV7-4
clone size: .
CDR3 DNA: TGTGCCAGTGACAGGAGCTACAAGCAGTACTTC
CDR3 protein: CASDRSYKQYF

D gene: TRBD1
J gene: TRBJ2-5
V gene: TRBV5-1
clone size: .
CDR3 DNA: TGCGCCAGCAGCTTGGTGTCAGGGGGTGGCGAGACCCAGTACTTC
CDR3 protein: CASSLVSGGGETQYF

D gene: TRBD2
J gene: TRBJ2-7
V gene: TRBV11-2
clone size: .
CDR3 DNA: TGTGCCAGCAGCCGGACTAGCGGGAGGCTCTACGAGCAGTACTTC
CDR3 protein: CASSRTSGRLYEQYF

D gene: TRBD1
J gene: TRBJ2-1
V gene: TRBV7-8
clone size: .
CDR3 DNA: TGTGCCAGCAGCTTCAGCAGGGGGCATGATGAGCAGTTCTTC
CDR3 protein: CASSFSRGHDEQFF